One and the same sample provided the 18 T cell receptor beta chains below, sequenced in a study of spatial heterogeneity in lung cancer. TCRdb redid the calling of the 5' RACE reads with MiXCR, one entry per CDR3 protein. The table has 20,000 to 30,000 distinct CDR3 sequences, around 5.9% seen once. Documented time point: blood at routine non-recurrence follow-up after resection. Sequencing covered unsorted whole RNA taken from tumor, nontumor lung or frozen PBMC. Sequenced material: PBMCs, taken at follow-up. Source of these receptors: a male donor with early-stage non-small cell lung cancer.

The sample holds a few counts of this clonotype. The gene calls are TRBV7-6 and TRBJ1-2; the match to TRBD1 covers 7 bases. Germline loops: CDR1 SGHVS, CDR2 FNYEAQ. The ends lost 3 bases at V and 4 bases at J; junction bases unmatched: 2. This CDR3 contains 13 residues. CDR3 loop: CASSFSGGYGYTF. CDR3 nucleotide sequence: TGTGCCAGCAGCTTCTCAGGGGGCTATGGCTACACCTTC.

This clonotype was seen a handful of times. This chain uses TRBV7-9 with TRBJ1-2; D is perhaps TRBD1 (5 bases). CDR3 length: 13 amino acids. Germline CDR1 is SEHNR and CDR2 is FQNEAQ (reference sequence). Trimming pared 8 bases from V and 10 bases from J, leaving 20 bases between. The DNA of the CDR3 is TGTGCCAGCGCCCGGACACCCCCTTACGACTACACCTTC. It is translated as CASARTPPYDYTF.

The rearrangement links TRBV3-1 to TRBJ1-6; 7 bases fit TRBD1. CDR3 length equals 16 residues. V lost 0 bases to trimming and J lost 7 bases; unmatched junction nucleotides: 6. Germline V gene sequence: CDR1 LGHDT, CDR2 YNNKEL (reference sequence). CDR3 DNA sequence: TGTGCCAGCAGCCAAGAATTGACAGGGAGGAATTCACCCCTCCACTTT. Encoded protein: CASSQELTGRNSPLHF.

The CDR3 loop is CASSYSMGAEAFF. The CDR3 DNA reads as TGTGCCAGCAGTTACTCGATGGGCGCTGAAGCTTTCTTT. The chain links TRBV6-6 to TRBJ1-1, with unresolved D. The CDR3 is 13 residues long. In germline, CDR1 is MNHNY, CDR2 SVGAGI (reference sequence). V lost 0 bases, J lost 6 bases, and 8 bases lay in between.

J is TRBJ1-4 and V is TRBV12-3 or TRBV12-4, with D perhaps matching TRBD1 (6 bases). The CDR3 sequence is 12 residues long. V lost 5 bases and J lost 7, with 8 bases in between. The CDR3 reads CASSHRVEKLFF. The CDR3 DNA reads TGTGCCAGCAGTCACAGGGTTGAAAAACTGTTTTTT.

This clonotype was seen repeatedly, ten times or more. The chain couples TRBV7-2 to TRBJ2-1, with D perhaps TRBD1 (5 bases). The CDR3 consists of 15 residues. In germline, CDR1 is SGHTA, CDR2 FQGNSA. V shed 5 bases and J shed 1 base, with 12 bases lying between them. The CDR3 here is CASSQQVVSYNEQFF. CDR3 DNA sequence: TGTGCCAGCAGCCAACAGGTTGTGTCCTACAATGAGCAGTTCTTC.

At least ten counts were recorded for this clonotype. This chain uses TRBV5-6 with TRBJ1-5; D may be TRBD1 (6 bases). This CDR3 has 15 residues. Germline-derived CDR1 and CDR2 are SGHDT and YYEEEE. Deletions cut 5 bases from V and 4 bases from J, with 16 bases between. The CDR3 bases are TGTGCCAGCAGATCCAGGGGCCCGATAAATCAGCCCCAGCATTTT. Encoded protein: CASRSRGPINQPQHF.

This clonotype has at least ten counts. This chain joins TRBV13 and TRBJ1-1; D is unresolved. This CDR3 is built from 15 residues. V was clipped by 0 bases and J by 0 bases, with 8 bases between them. Germline V CDR1 and CDR2: PRHDT, FYEKMQ (reference sequence). In DNA, the CDR3 is TGTGCCAGCAGCTTAGGCGAGCTTTTGAACACTGAAGCTTTCTTT. Translation gives CASSLGELLNTEAFF. Full variable domain (outside the CDR3, taken from reference TRBV13 and TRBJ1-1): AAGVIQSPRHLIKEKRETATLKCYPIPRHDTVYWYQQGPGQDPQFLISFYEKMQSDKGSIPDRFSAQQFSDYHSELNMSSLELGDSALYFCASSLGELLNTEAFFGQGTRLTVV.

This clonotype was seen only a few times. The chain employs TRBV4-1 and TRBJ2-7, with D unclear. V was pared by 0 bases and J by 4 bases, with 7 bases between. The CDR3 spans 13 residues. The germline V gene has CDR1 MGHRA and CDR2 YSYEKL. CDR3 loop: CASSQEGSYEQYV. The CDR3 bases are TGCGCCAGCAGCCAAGAAGGTTCATACGAGCAGTACGTC.

The J gene is TRBJ2-7, the V gene TRBV7-9; the match to TRBD1 covers 7 bases. The ends lost 5 bases at V and 5 bases at J; junction bases unmatched: 12. CDR3 length: 15 amino acids. Germline CDR1 SEHNR, CDR2 FQNEAQ (reference sequence). The CDR3 bases are TGTGCCAGCAGCCCCGGGGAGACAGGGCTCCACGAGCAGTACTTC. Its translation is CASSPGETGLHEQYF.

At least ten counts were recorded for this clonotype. The chain carries TRBV24-1 and TRBJ2-2; D perhaps matches TRBD1 (5 bases). The CDR3 consists of 13 residues. The V gene's germline CDR1 is KGHDR and CDR2 SFDVKD. Deletions cut 4 bases from V and 6 bases from J, with 8 bases between. CDR3 in amino acids: CATSDSGPGELFF. The CDR3 nucleotides are TGTGCCACCAGTGACTCAGGGCCCGGGGAGCTGTTTTTT.

The chain has TRBV5-1 and TRBJ1-6; maybe TRBD1 (5 bases). Trimming left V 3 bases short and J 8 bases short, with 9 bases between. The CDR3 is 13 residues long. CDR1 and CDR2 from the germline V gene are SGHRS and YFSETQ. The CDR3 loop is CASSWGGDSPLHF. In DNA, the CDR3 is TGCGCCAGCAGCTGGGGGGGAGATTCACCCCTCCACTTT.

This clonotype was recorded many times. This chain uses TRBV7-2 with TRBJ1-1; D unclear. The CDR3 has 12 residues. CDR1 SGHTA and CDR2 FQGNSA come from the germline V gene. V was cut by 6 bases and J by 4 bases, with 9 bases left in between. CDR3 nucleotide sequence: TGTGCCAGCAGGCCTTTAGGCACTGAAGCTTTCTTT. Translated, it gives CASRPLGTEAFF.

The V call is TRBV20-1, the J call TRBJ2-1; D is unresolved. The CDR3 is 12 amino acids. V gave up 3 bases and J gave up 2 bases, with 5 bases separating them. CDR1 DFQATT and CDR2 SNEGSKA come from the germline V gene (reference sequence). The CDR3 sequence: CSASPTYNEQFF. The CDR3 nucleotides are TGCAGTGCTAGTCCTACCTACAATGAGCAGTTCTTC.

This clonotype appeared a few times. The genes are TRBV6-2 or TRBV6-3 and TRBJ2-7; tentative D call: TRBD1 (6 bases). Per germline, CDR1 MNHEY and CDR2 SVGEGT. Trimming took 2 bases from V and 5 from J, leaving 10 bases between them. The CDR3 is 13 residues long. The CDR3 nucleotides are TGTGCCAGCAGTTACGGCAGGGGACACGAGCAGTACGTC. Amino acid sequence: CASSYGRGHEQYV.

This clonotype was counted a few times. The chain uses TRBV12-3 or TRBV12-4 and TRBJ1-5, with a tentative D call TRBD1 (6 bases). This CDR3 has 14 residues. Trimming took off 3 bases at V and 4 bases at J, with 10 bases between the two ends. The CDR3 coding sequence is TGTGCCAGCAGTTTCGGGACAAATAATCAGCCCCAGCATTTT. This codes for CASSFGTNNQPQHF.

This clonotype was counted between two and nine times. The V gene is TRBV7-9, the J gene TRBJ2-5; D is undetermined. CDR3 length: 11 amino acids. Germline CDR1 is SEHNR and CDR2 is FQNEAQ (reference sequence). V gave up 3 bases and J gave up 1 base, with 0 bases separating them. The CDR3 spells CASSFQETQYF. CDR3 bases: TGTGCCAGCAGCTTCCAAGAGACCCAGTACTTC. The whole variable domain, filled in from reference TRBV7-9 and TRBJ2-5, reads DTGVSQNPRHKITKRGQNVTFRCDPISEHNRLYWYRQTLGQGPEFLTYFQNEAQLEKSRLLSDRFSAERPKGSFSTLEIQRTEQGDSAMYLCASSFQETQYFGPGTRLLVL.

This clonotype was detected ten times or more. The rearrangement uses TRBV23-1 and TRBJ1-5, with a weak D call TRBD1 (6 bases). TRBV23-1 is treated as an ORF (open reading frame) with a function not yet certain. The CDR3 is 14 amino acids. V was trimmed by 8 bases and J by 3 bases, leaving 14 bases between them. The CDR3: CASRYRVANQPQHF. The CDR3 nucleotides are TGCGCCAGCCGATACAGGGTGGCCAATCAGCCCCAGCATTTT.